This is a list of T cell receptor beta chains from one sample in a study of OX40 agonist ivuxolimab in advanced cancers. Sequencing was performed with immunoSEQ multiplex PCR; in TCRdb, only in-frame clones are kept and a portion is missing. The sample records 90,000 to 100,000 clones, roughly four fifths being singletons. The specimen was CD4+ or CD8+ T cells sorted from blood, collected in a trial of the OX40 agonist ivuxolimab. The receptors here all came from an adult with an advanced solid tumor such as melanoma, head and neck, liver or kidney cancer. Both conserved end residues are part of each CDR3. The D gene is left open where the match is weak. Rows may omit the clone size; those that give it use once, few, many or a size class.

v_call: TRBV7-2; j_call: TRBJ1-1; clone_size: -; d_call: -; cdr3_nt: TGTGCCAGCAGCTTTCGGTCGATCACTGAAGCTTTCTTT; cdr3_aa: CASSFRSITEAFF
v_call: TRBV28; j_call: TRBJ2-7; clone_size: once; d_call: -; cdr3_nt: TGTGCCAGCAGTCTCGTGGAAGGGGGAAGCTCCTACGAGCAGTACTTC; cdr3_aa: CASSLVEGGSSYEQYF
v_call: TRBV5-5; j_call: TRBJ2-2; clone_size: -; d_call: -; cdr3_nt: TGTGCCAGCAGCTTGGGGGACACCGGGGAGCTGTTTTTT; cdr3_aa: CASSLGDTGELFF
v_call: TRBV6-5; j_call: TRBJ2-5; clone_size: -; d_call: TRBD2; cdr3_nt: TGTGCCAGCAGTTTAGCGGGAGGGAGCCCCTCCCAGTACTTC; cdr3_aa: CASSLAGGSPSQYF
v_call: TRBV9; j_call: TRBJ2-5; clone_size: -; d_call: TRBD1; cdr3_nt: TGTGCCAGCAGCGTAGACGGGACAGGGGTGTCGGAGACCCAGTACTTC; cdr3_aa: CASSVDGTGVSETQYF
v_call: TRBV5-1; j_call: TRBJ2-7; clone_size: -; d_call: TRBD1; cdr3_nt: TGCGCCAACATCGTTCAGGGGGTGTCCTACGAGCAGTACTTC; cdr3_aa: CANIVQGVSYEQYF
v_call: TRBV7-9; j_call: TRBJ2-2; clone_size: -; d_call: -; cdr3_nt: TGTGCCAGCAGCTTAGCACCTAGCCGAACGAACACCGGGGAGCTGTTTTTT; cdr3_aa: CASSLAPSRTNTGELFF
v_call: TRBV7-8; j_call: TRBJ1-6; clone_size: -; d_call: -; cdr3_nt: TGTGCCAGCAGCTTAGTGGGATCCGGGAATTCACCCCTCCACTTT; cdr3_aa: CASSLVGSGNSPLHF
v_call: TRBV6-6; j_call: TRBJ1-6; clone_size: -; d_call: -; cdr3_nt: TGTGCCAGCACCCAGGGCGGGGCCCCCCTCCACTTT; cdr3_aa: CASTQGGAPLHF
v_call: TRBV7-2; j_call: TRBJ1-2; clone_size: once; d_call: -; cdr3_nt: TGTGCCAGCAGCAAGGAAGGGTCTTATGGCTACACCTTC; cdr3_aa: CASSKEGSYGYTF
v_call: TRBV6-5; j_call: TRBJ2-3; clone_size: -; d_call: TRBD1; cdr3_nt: TGTGCCAGCAGTGCCGGGACAGGGGCAGATACGCAGTATTTT; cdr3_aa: CASSAGTGADTQYF
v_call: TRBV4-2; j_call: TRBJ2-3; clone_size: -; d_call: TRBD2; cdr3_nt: TGTGCCAGCAGCCAAGACTGGACTAGTCCCCCAGATACGCAGTATTTT; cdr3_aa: CASSQDWTSPPDTQYF
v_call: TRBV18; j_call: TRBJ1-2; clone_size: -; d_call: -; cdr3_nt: TGTGCCAGCTCAGAAGGTAGTAACTATGGCTACACCTTC; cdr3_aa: CASSEGSNYGYTF
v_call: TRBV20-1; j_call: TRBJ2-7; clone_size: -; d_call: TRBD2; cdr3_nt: TGCAGTGCTAGCGCTAGCGGGAGGCTATACTTC; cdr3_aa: CSASASGRLYF
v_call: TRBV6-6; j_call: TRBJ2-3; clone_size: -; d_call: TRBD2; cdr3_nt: TGTGCCAGCATCAGAGCGGGAGGGGGAGATACGCAGTATTTT; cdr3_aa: CASIRAGGGDTQYF
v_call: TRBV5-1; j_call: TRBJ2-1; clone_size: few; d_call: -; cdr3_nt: TGCGCCAGCAGCTTGGTGGCGGGGCCACCCAATGAGCAGTTCTTC; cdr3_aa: CASSLVAGPPNEQFF
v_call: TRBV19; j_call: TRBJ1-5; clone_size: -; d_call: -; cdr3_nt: TGTGCCAGTAGTATTGTAGTAGACCAGCCCCAGCATTTT; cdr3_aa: CASSIVVDQPQHF
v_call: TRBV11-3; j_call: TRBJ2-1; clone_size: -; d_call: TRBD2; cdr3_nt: TGTGCCAGCAGCTTAGGTGCGGGAGCCTACAATGAGCAGTTCTTC; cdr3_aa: CASSLGAGAYNEQFF
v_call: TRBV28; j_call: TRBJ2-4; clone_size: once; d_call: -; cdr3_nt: TGTGCCAGCAATTATAAAAACATTCAGTACTTC; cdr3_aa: CASNYKNIQYF
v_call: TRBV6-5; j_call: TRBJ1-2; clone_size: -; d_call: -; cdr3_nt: TGTGCCAGCACGGGACCGACACATGGCTACACCTTC; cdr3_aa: CASTGPTHGYTF
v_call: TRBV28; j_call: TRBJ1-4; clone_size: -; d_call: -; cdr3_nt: TGTGCCAGCAGTTTGACTGGGGAAAAACTGTTTTTT; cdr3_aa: CASSLTGEKLFF
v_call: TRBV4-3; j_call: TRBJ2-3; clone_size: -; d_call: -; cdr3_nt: TGCGCCAGCAGCCAAGGTCTCGCAGATACGCAGTATTTT; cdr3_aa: CASSQGLADTQYF
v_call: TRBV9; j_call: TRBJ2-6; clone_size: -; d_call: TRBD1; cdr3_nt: TGTGCCAGCAGCTTCCGGACAGGGACAGGGGCCAACGTCCTGACTTTC; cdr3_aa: CASSFRTGTGANVLTF
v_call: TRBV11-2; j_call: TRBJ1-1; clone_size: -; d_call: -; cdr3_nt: TGTGCCAGCAGCCTACGAAGGATGGGGACTGAAGCTTTCTTT; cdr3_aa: CASSLRRMGTEAFF
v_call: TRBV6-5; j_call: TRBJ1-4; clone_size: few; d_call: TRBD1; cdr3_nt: TGTGCCAGCAGACCCCAAGGGACAGGGAACGAAAAACTGTTTTTT; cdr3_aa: CASRPQGTGNEKLFF
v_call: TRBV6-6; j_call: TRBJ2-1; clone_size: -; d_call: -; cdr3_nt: TGTGCCAGCAGTTACTCGGTCCAGCAGGCTTGGGAGCAGTTCTTC; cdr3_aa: CASSYSVQQAWEQFF
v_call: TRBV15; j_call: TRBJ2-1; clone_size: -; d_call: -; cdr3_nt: TGTGCCACCAGCAGTGGGGACAGGCTCCTAGCGGGGAGCTCCTACAATGAGCAGTTCTTC; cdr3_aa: CATSSGDRLLAGSSYNEQFF
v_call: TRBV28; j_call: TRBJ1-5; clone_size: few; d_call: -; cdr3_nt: TGTGCCAGCAGTCTATGGGCCCGAGAGCAGCCCCAGCATTTT; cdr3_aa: CASSLWAREQPQHF
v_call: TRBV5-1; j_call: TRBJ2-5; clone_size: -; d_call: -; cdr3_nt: TGCGCCAGCAGCTTGGGGTCGGGTTTTACGACCCAGTACTTC; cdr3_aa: CASSLGSGFTTQYF
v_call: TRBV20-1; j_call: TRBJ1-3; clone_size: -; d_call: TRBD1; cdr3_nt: TGCAGTGCTACTACAGGGGGCGTCATATATTTT; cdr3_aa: CSATTGGVIYF
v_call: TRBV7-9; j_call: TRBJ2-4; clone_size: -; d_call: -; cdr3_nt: TGTGCCAGCAGCTTAGGGCTAGGTCCTACAGGGCCGTCGAAAAACATTCAGTACTTC; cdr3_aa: CASSLGLGPTGPSKNIQYF
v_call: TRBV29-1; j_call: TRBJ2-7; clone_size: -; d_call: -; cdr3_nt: TGCAGCGTTGCCAGGGTTAACGACGAGCAGTACTTC; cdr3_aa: CSVARVNDEQYF
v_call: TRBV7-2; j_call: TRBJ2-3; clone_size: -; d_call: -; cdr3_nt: TGTGCCAGCAGCGAAGGGGATACGCAGTATTTT; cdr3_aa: CASSEGDTQYF
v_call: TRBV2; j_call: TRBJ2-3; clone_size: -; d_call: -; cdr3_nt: TGTGCCAGCAGCGGCGGGTTGGCAGATACGCAGTATTTT; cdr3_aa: CASSGGLADTQYF
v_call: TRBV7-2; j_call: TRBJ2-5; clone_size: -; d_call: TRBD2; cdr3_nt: TGTGCCAGCAGCCTTGGGTCTAGCGGGGGACTTTGGCAAGAGACCCAGTACTTC; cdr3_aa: CASSLGSSGGLWQETQYF
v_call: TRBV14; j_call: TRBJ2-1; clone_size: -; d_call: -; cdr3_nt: TGTGCCAGCAGCCACCCTCGGAGGACTAATGAGCAGTTCTTC; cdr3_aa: CASSHPRRTNEQFF
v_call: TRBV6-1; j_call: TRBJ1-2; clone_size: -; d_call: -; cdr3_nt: TGTGCCAGCATACAGGTCGACGGCTACACCTTC; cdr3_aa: CASIQVDGYTF
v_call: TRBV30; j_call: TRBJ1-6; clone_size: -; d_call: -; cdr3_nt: TGTGCCTGGGCACCAGGGTTAAACAATTCACCCCTCCACTTT; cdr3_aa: CAWAPGLNNSPLHF
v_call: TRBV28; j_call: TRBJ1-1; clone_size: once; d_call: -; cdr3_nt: TGTGCCAGCAGCTCGTGGACTGAAGCTTTCTTT; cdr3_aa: CASSSWTEAFF
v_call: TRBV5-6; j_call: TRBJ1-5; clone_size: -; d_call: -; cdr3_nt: TGTGCCAGCAGCTGGTTAGGGGATAATCAGCCCCAGCATTTT; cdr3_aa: CASSWLGDNQPQHF
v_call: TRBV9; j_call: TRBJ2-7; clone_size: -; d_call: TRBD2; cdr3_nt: TGTGCCAGCAGCCCTGCGACTAGCGGGATAAGGGGGGAGCAGTACTTC; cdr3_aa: CASSPATSGIRGEQYF
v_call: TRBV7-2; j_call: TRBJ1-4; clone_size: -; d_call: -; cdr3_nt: TGTGCCAGCAGCTTAGGGACACTTCTTAATGAAAAACTGTTTTTT; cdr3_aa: CASSLGTLLNEKLFF
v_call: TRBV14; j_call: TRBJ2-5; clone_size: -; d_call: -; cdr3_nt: TGTGCCAGCAGCCAAGTACGGGGGGCTCAAGAGACCCAGTACTTC; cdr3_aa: CASSQVRGAQETQYF
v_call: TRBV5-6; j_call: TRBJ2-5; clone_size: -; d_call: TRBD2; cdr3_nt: TGTGCCAGCAGCTTGGTTCCTAGCGGGAGAGGAGAGACCCAGTACTTC; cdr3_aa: CASSLVPSGRGETQYF